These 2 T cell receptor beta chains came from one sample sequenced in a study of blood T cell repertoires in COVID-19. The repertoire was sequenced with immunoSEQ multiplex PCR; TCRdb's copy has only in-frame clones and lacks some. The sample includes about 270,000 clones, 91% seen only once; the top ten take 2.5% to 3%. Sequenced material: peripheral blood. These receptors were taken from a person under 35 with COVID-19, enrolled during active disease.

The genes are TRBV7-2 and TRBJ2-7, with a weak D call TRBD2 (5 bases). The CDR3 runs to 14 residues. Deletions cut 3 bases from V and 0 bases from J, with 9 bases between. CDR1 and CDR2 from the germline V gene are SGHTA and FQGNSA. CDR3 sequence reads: CASSFGLGSYEQYF. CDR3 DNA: TGTGCCAGCAGCTTTGGACTGGGCTCCTACGAGCAGTACTTC.

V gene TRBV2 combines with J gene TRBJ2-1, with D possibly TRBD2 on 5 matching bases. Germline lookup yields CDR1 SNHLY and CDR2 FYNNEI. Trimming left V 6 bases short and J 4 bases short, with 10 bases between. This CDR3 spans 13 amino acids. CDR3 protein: CASRGEGYNEQFF. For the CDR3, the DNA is TGTGCCAGCAGGGGCGAGGGTTACAATGAGCAGTTCTTC.